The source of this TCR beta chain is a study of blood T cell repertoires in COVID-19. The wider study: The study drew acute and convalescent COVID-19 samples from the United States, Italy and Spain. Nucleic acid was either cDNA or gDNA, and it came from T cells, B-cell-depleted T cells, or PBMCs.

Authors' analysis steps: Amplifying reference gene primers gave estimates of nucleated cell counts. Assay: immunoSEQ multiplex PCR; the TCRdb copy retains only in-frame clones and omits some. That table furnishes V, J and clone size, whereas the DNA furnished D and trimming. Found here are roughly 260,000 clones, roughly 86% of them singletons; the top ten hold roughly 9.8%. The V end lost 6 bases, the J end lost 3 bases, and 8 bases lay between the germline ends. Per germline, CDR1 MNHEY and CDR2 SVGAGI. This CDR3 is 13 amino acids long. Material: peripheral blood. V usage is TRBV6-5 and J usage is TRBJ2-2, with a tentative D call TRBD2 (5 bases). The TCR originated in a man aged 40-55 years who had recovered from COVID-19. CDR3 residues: CASRPGYTGELFF. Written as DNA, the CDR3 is TGTGCCAGCAGGCCGGGGTACACCGGGGAGCTGTTTTTT.